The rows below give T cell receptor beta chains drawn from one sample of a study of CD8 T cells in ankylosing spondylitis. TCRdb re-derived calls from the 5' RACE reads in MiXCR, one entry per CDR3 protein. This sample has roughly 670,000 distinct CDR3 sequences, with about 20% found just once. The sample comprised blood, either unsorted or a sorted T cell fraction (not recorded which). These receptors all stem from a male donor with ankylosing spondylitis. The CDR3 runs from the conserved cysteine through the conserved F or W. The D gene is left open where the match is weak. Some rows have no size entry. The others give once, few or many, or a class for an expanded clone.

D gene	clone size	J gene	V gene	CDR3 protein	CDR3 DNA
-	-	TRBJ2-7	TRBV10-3	CAIRGPVRHEQYF	TGTGCCATCAGGGGCCCCGTTCGACACGAGCAGTACTTC
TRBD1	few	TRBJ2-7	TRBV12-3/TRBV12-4	CASSTTGTGIYEQYF	TGTGCCAGCAGCACCACCGGGACAGGGATCTACGAGCAGTACTTC
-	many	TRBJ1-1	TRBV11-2	CASSLGGWGTEAFF	TGTGCCAGCAGCCTTGGGGGTTGGGGTACTGAAGCTTTCTTT
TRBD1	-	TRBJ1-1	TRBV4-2	CASSQGDRGNTEAFF	TGTGCCAGCAGCCAAGGGGACAGGGGGAACACTGAAGCTTTCTTT
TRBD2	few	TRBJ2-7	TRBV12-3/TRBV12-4	CASGPGWSGGNEQYF	TGTGCCAGCGGACCGGGTTGGAGCGGGGGCAACGAGCAGTACTTC
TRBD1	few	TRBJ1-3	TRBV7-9	CASSGADRGRGNTIYF	TGTGCCAGCAGCGGCGCGGACAGGGGACGGGGAAACACCATATATTTT
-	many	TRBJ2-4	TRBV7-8	CASSSRDSSSVGIQYF	TGTGCCAGCAGCTCACGGGACTCCTCTAGCGTCGGCATTCAGTACTTC
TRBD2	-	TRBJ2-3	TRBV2	CASSREGLVADTQYF	TGTGCCAGCAGCAGGGAGGGACTAGTGGCAGATACGCAGTATTTT
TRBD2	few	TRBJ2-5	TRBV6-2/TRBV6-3	CASRRRLAGFRETQYF	TGTGCCAGCAGGCGGAGACTAGCGGGATTTCGAGAGACCCAGTACTTC
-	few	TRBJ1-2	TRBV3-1	CASSQDLGTGYGYTF	TGTGCCAGCAGCCAAGATTTGGGGACTGGCTATGGCTACACCTTC
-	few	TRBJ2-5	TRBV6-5	CASSYSSGETQYF	TGTGCCAGCAGTTACTCGAGTGGGGAGACCCAGTACTTC
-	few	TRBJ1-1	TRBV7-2	CASSSLDRMNTEAFF	TGTGCCAGCAGCTCACTTGACAGGATGAACACTGAAGCTTTCTTT
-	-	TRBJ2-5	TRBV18	CASSPVGGETQYF	TGTGCCAGCTCACCAGTCGGAGGGGAGACCCAGTACTTC
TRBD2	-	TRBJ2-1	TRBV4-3	CASSDRTSGTYNEQFF	TGCGCCAGCAGCGACCGAACTAGCGGAACCTACAATGAGCAGTTCTTC
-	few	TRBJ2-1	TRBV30	CAWSVGIGNEQFF	TGTGCCTGGAGTGTGGGCATCGGAAATGAGCAGTTCTTC
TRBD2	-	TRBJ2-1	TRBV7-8	CASSFAGVGHNEQFF	TGTGCCAGCAGCTTTGCGGGAGTAGGTCACAATGAGCAGTTCTTC